This TCR beta chain is from a study of blood T cell repertoires in COVID-19. The CDR3 is 11 residues long. Trimming cost V 10 bases and J 6 bases; bases outside gene matches: 2. Germline V lookup: CDR1 MDHEN, CDR2 SYDVKM. The data were produced by immunoSEQ multiplex PCR, yet TCRdb's version contains in-frame clones alone and is incomplete. The sample yields 250,000 to 300,000 clones, 70% to 90% seen once. This chain links TRBV28 with TRBJ2-4, with TRBD1 matching 8 bases. The clonotype was recovered from a man aged 50-59 years with active or convalescent COVID-19. Sequenced material: peripheral blood. CDR3 residues: CATGQGNIQYF. DNA of the CDR3: TGTGCCACCGGACAGGGAAACATTCAGTACTTC.